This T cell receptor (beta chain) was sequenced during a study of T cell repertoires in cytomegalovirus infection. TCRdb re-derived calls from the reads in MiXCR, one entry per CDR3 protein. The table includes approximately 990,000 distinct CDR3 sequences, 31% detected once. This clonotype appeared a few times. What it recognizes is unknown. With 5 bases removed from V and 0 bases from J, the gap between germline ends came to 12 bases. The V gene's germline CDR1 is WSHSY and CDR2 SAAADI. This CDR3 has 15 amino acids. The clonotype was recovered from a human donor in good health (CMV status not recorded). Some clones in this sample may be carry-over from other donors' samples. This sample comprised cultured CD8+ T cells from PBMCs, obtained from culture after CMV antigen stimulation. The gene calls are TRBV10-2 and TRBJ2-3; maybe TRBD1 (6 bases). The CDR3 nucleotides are TGCGCCAGCAGTCCAGGACAGTCTAGCACAGATACGCAGTATTTT. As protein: CASSPGQSSTDTQYF.